This paragraph reports one T cell receptor (beta chain). Its antigen is undetermined. Input was about 616 ng to 6,500 ng of genomic DNA from tumor or blood. Data came from immunoSEQ multiplex PCR; TCRdb stores just in-frame clones and leaves some out. The data contain 15,000 to 20,000 clones, 81% of them singletons. The CDR3 extends over 14 amino acids. The ends were cut back, 4 bases at V and 4 bases at J, with 11 bases in the middle. Per the germline V gene, CDR1 is KGHSH and CDR2 is LQKENI. This sample was included in a study of T cells in tumors after PD-1 blockade. Study at large: Daily vismodegib 150 mg continued in a subset of anti-PD-1-treated patients.

General observations from the study: Blood contained 35% to 50% of the tumor's TCR clonotypes.

The chain recombines TRBV18 with TRBJ2-1; unclear D gene. Material: PBMCs, obtained after anti-PD-1 therapy. The sequence was obtained from a human donor with advanced basal cell or squamous cell carcinoma (not recorded which). The CDR3 loop is CASSHSDGYNEQFF. The CDR3 region has the DNA TGTGCCAGCTCACATTCGGACGGATACAATGAGCAGTTCTTC.